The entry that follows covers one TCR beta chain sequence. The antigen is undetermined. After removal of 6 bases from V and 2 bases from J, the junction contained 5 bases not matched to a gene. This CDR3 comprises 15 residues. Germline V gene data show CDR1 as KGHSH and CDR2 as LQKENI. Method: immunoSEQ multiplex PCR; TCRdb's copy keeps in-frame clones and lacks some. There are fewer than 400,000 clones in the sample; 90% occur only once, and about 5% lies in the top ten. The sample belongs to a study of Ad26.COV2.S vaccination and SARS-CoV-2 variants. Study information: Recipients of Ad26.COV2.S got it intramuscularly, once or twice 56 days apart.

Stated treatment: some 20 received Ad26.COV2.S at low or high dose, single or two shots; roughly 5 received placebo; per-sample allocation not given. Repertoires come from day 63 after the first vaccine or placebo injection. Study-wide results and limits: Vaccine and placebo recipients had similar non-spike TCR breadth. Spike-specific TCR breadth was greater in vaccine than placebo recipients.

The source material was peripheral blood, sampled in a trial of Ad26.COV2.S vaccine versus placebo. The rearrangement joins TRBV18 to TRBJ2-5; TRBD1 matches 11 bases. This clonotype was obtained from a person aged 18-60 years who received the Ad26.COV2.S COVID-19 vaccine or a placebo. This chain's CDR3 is CASSLGTGGQETQYF. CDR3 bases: TGTGCCAGCTCCCTTGGGACAGGGGGACAAGAGACCCAGTACTTC.